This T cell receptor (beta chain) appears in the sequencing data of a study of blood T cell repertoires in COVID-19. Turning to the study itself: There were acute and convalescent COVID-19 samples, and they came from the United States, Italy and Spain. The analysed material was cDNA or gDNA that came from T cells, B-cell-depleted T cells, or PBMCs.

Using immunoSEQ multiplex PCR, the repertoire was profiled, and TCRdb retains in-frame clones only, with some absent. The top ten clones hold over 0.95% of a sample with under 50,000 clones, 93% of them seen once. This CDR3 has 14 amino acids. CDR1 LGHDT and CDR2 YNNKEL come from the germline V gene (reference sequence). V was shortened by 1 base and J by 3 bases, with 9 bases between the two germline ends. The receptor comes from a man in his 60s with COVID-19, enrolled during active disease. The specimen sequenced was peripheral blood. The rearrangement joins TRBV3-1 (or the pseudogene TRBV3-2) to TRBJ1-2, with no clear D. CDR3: CASSQGRRDYGYTF. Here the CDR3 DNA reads TGTGCCAGCAGCCAAGGCCGTCGGGACTATGGCTACACCTTC.